There are a few counts of the clone carrying this T cell receptor beta chain. RNA transcripts served as the template for amplifying TCR beta CDR3 regions. HTBI primers were used for first-round RT-PCR of the TCR CDR3. TCRdb redid the calling of the multiplex PCR reads with MiXCR, one entry per CDR3 protein. Found here are fewer than 350,000 distinct CDR3 sequences, about a sixth of them singletons; the top ten hold around a sixth. This entry is derived from a study of T cells in Graves' hyperthyroidism and ophthalmopathy. Germline V CDR1 and CDR2: KGHSH, LQKENI. The CDR3 length is 19 residues. V was shortened by 2 bases and J by 3 bases, with 22 bases between the two germline ends.

The rearrangement joins TRBV18 to TRBJ2-2; D gene ambiguous. The sequence derives from a woman aged 40 to 50 with Graves' ophthalmopathy. The sequenced material came from blood. The CDR3 nucleotides are TGTGCCAGCTCACCATCCACCATCGCGGCGTACCGTGACACCGGGGAGCTGTTTTTT. Amino acids: CASSPSTIAAYRDTGELFF.